The text below deals with one TCR beta chain. This clone was detected a few times. Its antigen specificity is not known. No much larger clonotype is one base removed from it; base qualities were not supplied. The trial excluded patients who had a history of autoimmune disease or who were on systemic immunosuppression. Peripheral blood for TCR sequencing was collected from all dose cohorts at baseline, on cycle 4 day 1, and on cycle 7 day 1. The samples were drawn from a first-in-human, open-label, multicenter phase I dose-escalation trial of ivuxolimab. Adults with locally advanced or metastatic melanoma, renal cell carcinoma, hepatocellular carcinoma or head and neck squamous cell carcinoma were enrolled in the trial. Before TCR sequencing, CD4+ T cells and CD8+ T cells were sorted from peripheral blood as separate populations. This entry belongs to a study of OX40 agonist ivuxolimab in advanced cancers. Regarding the research as a whole: The costimulatory receptor OX40 (CD134) was targeted by ivuxolimab, a fully human IgG2 agonistic monoclonal antibody. Prior anti-PD-1, anti-PD-L1 or anti-CTLA-4 therapy was permitted, and checkpoint inhibitors had been received by less than 45% of dose-escalation patients. Of the approximately 50 patients in dose escalation, about 20 had hepatocellular carcinoma, some 15 had melanoma, 9 had renal cell carcinoma and 9 had head and neck cancer. The purpose of peripheral TCRbeta sequencing was to test whether ivuxolimab changed TCR sequence diversity and led to clonal T-cell expansion. The paper describes the monotherapy dose-escalation part (N ≈ 52 patients) of the phase I trial of ivuxolimab. Partial responses occurred in three dose-escalation patients, of whom one had hepatocellular carcinoma and two had cutaneous melanoma. Intravenous ivuxolimab was administered to patients every 2 weeks at six dose levels: 0.01, 0.1, 0.3, 1.5, 3 and 10 mg/kg. A male proportion of 75% to 85% and a mean age of approximately 61 years, ranging from about 23 to 90, were recorded for the dose-escalation cohort.

For sequencing of the TCRbeta CDR3 region, genomic DNA was extracted from the sorted cells. The immunoSEQ Assay was used for sequencing of TCRbeta CDR3 regions. TCRdb carries this immuneACCESS record with in-frame sequences only. Its versions omit some clonotypes, under half of them owing to an unresolved V gene in the studies checked, with the rest unexplained. The sample table holds fewer than 13,000 clones, of which about four fifths were seen once. Of the sample, roughly 40% is held by the ten largest clones. According to the germline V gene, CDR1 reads LGHNA and CDR2 reads YSLEER. V trim: 3 bases; J trim: 8 bases; unmatched bases: 7. From the cysteine up to the phenylalanine, the CDR3 has a length of 16 residues. The DNA shown is the 48-base CDR3, in frame from base 1. General findings and caveats noted by the study authors: Low levels of normalized T-cell clonal expansion were also shown by some nonresponding patients. On average, CD8+ T cells showed more expanded clones than CD4+ T cells after ivuxolimab. In the 0.1-3.0 mg/kg groups, partial responders were among the patients with the lowest normalized peripheral clonal expansion, particularly in CD8+ T cells. Which antigens the clonally expanded peripheral T cells were specific for was not determined. Clonal expansion of both CD4+ and CD8+ blood T cells was observed from baseline to week 6 at doses 0.1 to 3.0 mg/kg.

In this chain, TRBV4-3 is recombined with TRBJ2-1; the central 13 bases match TRBD2. This sample comprised CD4+ or CD8+ T cells sorted from blood, obtained in a trial of the OX40 agonist ivuxolimab. The TCR sequence derives from an adult with an advanced solid tumor such as melanoma, head and neck, liver or kidney cancer. The CDR3 region reads CASSQQLAGGGDEQFF. The nucleotides read TGCGCCAGCAGCCAGCAACTAGCGGGAGGGGGGGATGAGCAGTTCTTC.